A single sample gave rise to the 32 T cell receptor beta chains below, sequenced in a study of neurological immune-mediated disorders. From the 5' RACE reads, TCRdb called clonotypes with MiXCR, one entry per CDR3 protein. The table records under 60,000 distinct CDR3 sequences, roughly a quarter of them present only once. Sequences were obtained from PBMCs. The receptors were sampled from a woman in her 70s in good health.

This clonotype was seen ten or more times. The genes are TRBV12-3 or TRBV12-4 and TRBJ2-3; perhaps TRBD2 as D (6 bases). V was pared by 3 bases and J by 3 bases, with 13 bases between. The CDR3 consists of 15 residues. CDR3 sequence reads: CASSFTGVRTDTQYF. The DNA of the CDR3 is TGTGCCAGCAGTTTTACGGGAGTGAGGACAGATACGCAGTATTTT.

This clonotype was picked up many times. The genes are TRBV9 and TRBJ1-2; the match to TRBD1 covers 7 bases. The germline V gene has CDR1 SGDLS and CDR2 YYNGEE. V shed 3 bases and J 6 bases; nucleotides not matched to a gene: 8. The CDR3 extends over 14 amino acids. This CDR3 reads CASSELGQWNGYTF. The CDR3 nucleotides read TGTGCCAGCAGCGAGTTGGGACAGTGGAATGGCTACACCTTC.

In nucleotides, the CDR3 is TGTGCCAGCAGCCCCTTTTGTGCCAGGCGGATGGCAGACATTCAGTACTTC. The encoded protein is CASSPFCARRMADIQYF. The genes are TRBV21-1 and TRBJ2-4. TRBV21-1 is noted as a pseudogene. The CDR3 length is 17 residues.

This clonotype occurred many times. The CDR3 coding sequence is TGTGCCAGCAGGGCGGGAAGTGGACTTCAGTACTTC. Its translation is CASRAGSGLQYF. The chain joins TRBV27 to TRBJ2-4; a possible D gene is TRBD2 (6 bases). The CDR3 is 12 residues long. Trimming left V 6 bases short and J 11 bases short, with 14 bases between. Germline-derived CDR1 and CDR2 are MNHEY and SMNVEV (reference sequence).

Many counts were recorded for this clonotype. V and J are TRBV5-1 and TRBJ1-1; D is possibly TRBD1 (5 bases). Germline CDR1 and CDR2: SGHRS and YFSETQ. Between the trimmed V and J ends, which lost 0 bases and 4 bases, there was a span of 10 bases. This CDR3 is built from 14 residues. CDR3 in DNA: TGCGCCAGCAGCTTGGTAGGGACGGGCACTGAAGCTTTCTTT. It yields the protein CASSLVGTGTEAFF.

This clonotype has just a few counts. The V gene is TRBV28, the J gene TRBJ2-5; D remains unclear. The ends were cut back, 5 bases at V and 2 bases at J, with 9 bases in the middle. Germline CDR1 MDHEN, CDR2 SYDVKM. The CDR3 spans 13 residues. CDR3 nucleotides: TGTGCCAGCAGTCCCGGCCTACAAGAGACCCAGTACTTC. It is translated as CASSPGLQETQYF.

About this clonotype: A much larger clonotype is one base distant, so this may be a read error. The CDR3 protein is CASSLQGQDEAFF. CDR3 nucleotide sequence: TGTGCCAGCAGCCTACAGGGGCAGGATGAAGCTTTCTTT. This chain connects TRBV12-3 or TRBV12-4 to TRBJ1-1; 7 nucleotides match TRBD1. There are 13 residues in the CDR3. J was trimmed by 7 bases and V by 6 bases; bases with no gene match: 8.

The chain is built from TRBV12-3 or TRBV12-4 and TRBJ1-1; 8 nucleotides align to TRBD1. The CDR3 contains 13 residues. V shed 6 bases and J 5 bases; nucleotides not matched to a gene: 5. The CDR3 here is CASRDRVRTEAFF. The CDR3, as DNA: TGTGCCAGCAGGGACAGGGTGAGGACTGAAGCTTTCTTT.

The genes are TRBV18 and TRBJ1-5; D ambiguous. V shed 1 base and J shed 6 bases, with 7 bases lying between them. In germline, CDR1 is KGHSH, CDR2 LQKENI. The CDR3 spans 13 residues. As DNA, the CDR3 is TGTGCCAGCTCACCACAGGGAGTTCAGCCCCAGCATTTT. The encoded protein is CASSPQGVQPQHF. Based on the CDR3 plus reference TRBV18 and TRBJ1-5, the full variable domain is NAGVMQNPRHLVRRRGQEARLRCSPMKGHSHVYWYRQLPEEGLKFMVYLQKENIIDESGMPKERFSAEFPKEGPSILRIQQVVRGDSAAYFCASSPQGVQPQHFGDGTRLSIL.

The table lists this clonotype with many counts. For the CDR3, the DNA is TGCGCCAGCAGCTTGCAGCCCAGGGGGGGCGGAACAGATACGCAGTATTTT. Its protein is CASSLQPRGGGTDTQYF. The V call is TRBV5-1, the J call TRBJ2-3; D may be TRBD1 or TRBD2 (7 bases each). CDR1 is SGHRS and CDR2 is YFSETQ in the germline V gene. This CDR3 spans 17 amino acids. V was cut by 1 base and J by 3 bases, with 18 bases left in between.

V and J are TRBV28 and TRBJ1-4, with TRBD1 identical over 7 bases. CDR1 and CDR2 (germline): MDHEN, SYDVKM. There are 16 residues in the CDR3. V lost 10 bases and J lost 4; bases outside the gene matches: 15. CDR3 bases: TGTGCCACCCACTACATAGGGGGCGATGGTAATGAAAAACTGTTTTTT. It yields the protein CATHYIGGDGNEKLFF.

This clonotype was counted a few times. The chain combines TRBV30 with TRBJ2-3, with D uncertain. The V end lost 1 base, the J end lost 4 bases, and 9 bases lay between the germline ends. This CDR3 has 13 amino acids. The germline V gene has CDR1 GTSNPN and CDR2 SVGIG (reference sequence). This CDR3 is CAWSALLSDTQYF. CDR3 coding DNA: TGTGCCTGGAGTGCACTACTTTCAGATACGCAGTATTTT.

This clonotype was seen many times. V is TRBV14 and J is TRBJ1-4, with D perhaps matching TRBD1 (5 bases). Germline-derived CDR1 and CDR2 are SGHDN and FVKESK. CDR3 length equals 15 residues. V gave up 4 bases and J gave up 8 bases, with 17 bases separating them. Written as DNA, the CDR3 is TGTGCCAGCAGCCGGTCCGGGACGCCGACAGAAAAACTGTTTTTT. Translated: CASSRSGTPTEKLFF.

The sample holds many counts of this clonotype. CDR3 bases: TGCAGTGCTAGGGACACCTACTCCTACGAGCAGTACTTC. It is translated as CSARDTYSYEQYF. The chain uses TRBV20-1 and TRBJ2-7, with a possible D match to TRBD1 (5 bases). CDR1 and CDR2 (germline): DFQATT, SNEGSKA (reference sequence). V lost 3 bases to trimming and J lost 0 bases, with 9 bases between them. This CDR3 has 13 residues.

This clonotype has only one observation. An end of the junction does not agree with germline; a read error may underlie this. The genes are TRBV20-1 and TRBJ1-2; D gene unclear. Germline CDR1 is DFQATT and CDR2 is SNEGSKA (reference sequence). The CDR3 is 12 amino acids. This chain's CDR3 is CSAILVGYGYSF. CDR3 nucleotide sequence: TGCAGTGCTATCCTCGTGGGGTATGGCTACTCCTTC.

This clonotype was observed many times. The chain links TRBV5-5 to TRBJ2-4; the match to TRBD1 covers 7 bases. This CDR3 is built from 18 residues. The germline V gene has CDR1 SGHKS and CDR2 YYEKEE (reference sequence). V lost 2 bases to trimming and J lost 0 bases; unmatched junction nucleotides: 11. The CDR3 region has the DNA TGTGCCAGCAGCTTAGGCTATCTGACAGGGCTAGCCAAAAACATTCAGTACTTC. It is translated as CASSLGYLTGLAKNIQYF.

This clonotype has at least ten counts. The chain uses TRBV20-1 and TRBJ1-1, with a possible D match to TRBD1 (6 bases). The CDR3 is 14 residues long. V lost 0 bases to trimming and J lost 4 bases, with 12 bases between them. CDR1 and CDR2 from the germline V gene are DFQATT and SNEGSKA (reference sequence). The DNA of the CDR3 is TGCAGTGCTAGAGAACCACAGGGTGGCACTGAAGCTTTCTTT. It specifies CSAREPQGGTEAFF.

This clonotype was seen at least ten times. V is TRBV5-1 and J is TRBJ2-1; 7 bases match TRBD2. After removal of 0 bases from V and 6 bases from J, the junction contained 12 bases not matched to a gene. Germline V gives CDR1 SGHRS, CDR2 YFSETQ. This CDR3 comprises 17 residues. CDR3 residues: CASSLAIGRALANEQFF. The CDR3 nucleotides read TGCGCCAGCAGCTTGGCCATAGGGAGGGCCCTCGCCAATGAGCAGTTCTTC.

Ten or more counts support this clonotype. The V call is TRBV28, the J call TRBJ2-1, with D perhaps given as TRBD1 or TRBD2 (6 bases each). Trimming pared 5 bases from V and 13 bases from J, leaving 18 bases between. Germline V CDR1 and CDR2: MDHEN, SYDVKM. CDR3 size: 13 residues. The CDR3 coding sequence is TGTGCCAGCAGTGCGGGCCTGCGCGGGACACAGTTCTTC. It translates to CASSAGLRGTQFF.

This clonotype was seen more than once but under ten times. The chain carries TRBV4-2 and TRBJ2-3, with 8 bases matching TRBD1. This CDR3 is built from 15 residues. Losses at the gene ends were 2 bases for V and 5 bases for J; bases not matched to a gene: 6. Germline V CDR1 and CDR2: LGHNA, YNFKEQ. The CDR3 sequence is CASSQRTGKEDTQYF. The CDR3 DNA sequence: TGTGCCAGCAGCCAACGGACAGGGAAGGAAGATACGCAGTATTTT.

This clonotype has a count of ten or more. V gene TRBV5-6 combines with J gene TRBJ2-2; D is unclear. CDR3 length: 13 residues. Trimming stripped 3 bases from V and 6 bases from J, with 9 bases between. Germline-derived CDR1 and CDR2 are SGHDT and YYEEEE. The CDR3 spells CASSSTPPGELFF. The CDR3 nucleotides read TGTGCCAGCAGCTCTACACCACCCGGGGAGCTGTTTTTT.

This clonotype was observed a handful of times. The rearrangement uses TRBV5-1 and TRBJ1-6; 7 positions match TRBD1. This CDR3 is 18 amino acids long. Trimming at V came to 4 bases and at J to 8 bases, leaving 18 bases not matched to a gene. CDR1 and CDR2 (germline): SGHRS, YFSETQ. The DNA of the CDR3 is TGCGCCAGCAGCCCCGCTCCCTCCTCAGGGGGTGATTATTCACCCCTCCACTTT. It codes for CASSPAPSSGGDYSPLHF. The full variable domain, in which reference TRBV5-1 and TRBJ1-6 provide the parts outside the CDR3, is KAGVTQTPRYLIKTRGQQVTLSCSPISGHRSVSWYQQTPGQGLQFLFEYFSETQRNKGNFPGRFSGRQFSNSRSEMNVSTLELGDSALYLCASSPAPSSGGDYSPLHFGNGTRLTVT.

Here the CDR3 reads CASSSRPGQPYGYTF. CDR3 nucleotide sequence: TGTGCCAGCAGCTCAAGACCGGGACAACCCTATGGCTACACCTTC. The chain employs TRBV5-6 and TRBJ1-2, with D maybe TRBD1 (6 bases). Germline V lookup: CDR1 SGHDT, CDR2 YYEEEE. Trimming took 3 bases from V and 4 from J, leaving 16 bases between them. CDR3 length equals 15 residues.

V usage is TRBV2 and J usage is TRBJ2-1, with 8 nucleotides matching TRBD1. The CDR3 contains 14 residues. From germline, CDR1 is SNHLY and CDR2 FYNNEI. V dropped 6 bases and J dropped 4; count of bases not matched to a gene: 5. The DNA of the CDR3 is TGTGCCAGCAGCTCTAGGACAGGGTACAATGAGCAGTTCTTC. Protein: CASSSRTGYNEQFF.

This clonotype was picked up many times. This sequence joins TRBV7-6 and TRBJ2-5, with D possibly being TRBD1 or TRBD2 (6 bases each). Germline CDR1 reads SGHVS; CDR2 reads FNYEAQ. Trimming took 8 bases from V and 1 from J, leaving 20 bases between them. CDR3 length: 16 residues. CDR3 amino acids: CASRWGDNLGQETQYF. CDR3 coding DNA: TGTGCCAGCCGCTGGGGGGACAACCTCGGCCAAGAGACCCAGTACTTC. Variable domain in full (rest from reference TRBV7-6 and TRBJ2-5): GAGVSQSPRYKVTKRGQDVALRCDPISGHVSLYWYRQALGQGPEFLTYFNYEAQQDKSGLPNDRFSAERPEGSISTLTIQRTEQRDSAMYRCASRWGDNLGQETQYFGPGTRLLVL.

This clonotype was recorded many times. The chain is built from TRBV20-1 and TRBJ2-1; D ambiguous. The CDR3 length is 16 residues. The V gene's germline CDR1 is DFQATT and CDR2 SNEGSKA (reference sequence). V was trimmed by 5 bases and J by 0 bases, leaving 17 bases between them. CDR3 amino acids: CSAPSQRSSSYNEQFF. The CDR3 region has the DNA TGCAGTGCTCCCTCCCAAAGATCGAGCTCCTACAATGAGCAGTTCTTC.

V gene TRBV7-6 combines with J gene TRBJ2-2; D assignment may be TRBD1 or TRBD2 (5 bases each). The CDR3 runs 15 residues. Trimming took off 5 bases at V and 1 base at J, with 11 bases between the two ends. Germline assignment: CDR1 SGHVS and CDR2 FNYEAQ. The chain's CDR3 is CASSVGPMNTGELFF. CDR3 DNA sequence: TGTGCCAGCAGCGTGGGACCAATGAACACCGGGGAGCTGTTTTTT.

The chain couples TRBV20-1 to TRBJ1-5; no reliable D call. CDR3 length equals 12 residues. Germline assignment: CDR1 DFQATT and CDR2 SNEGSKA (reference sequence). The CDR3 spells CSPGGNNQPQHF. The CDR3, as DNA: TGCAGCCCGGGAGGGAACAATCAGCCCCAGCATTTT.

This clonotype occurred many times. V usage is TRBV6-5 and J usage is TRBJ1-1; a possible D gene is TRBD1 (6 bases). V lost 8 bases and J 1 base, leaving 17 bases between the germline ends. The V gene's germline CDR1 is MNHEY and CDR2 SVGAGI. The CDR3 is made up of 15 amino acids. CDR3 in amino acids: CASRWTAQSNTEAFF. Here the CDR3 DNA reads TGTGCCAGCCGCTGGACAGCCCAATCGAACACTGAAGCTTTCTTT.

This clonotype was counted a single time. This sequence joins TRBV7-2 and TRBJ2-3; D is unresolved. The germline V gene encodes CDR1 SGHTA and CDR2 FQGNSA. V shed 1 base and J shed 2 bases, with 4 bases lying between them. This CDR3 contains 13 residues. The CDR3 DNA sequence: TGTGCCAGCAGCTTAGGACCCACAGATACGCAGTATTTT. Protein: CASSLGPTDTQYF.

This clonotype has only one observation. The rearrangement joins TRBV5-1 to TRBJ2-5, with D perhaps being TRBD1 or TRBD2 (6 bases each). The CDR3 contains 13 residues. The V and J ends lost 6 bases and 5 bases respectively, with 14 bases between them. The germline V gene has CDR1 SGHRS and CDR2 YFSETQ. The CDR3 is CASTPLGGETQYF. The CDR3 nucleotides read TGCGCCAGCACGCCCTTAGGGGGGGAGACCCAGTACTTC.

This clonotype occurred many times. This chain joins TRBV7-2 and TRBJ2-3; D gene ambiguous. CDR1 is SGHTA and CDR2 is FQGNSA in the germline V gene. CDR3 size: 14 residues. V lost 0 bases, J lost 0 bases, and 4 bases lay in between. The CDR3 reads CASSLAASTDTQYF. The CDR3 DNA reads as TGTGCCAGCAGCTTAGCCGCCAGCACAGATACGCAGTATTTT.